The clone carrying this TCR beta chain has only one observation. This sample is drawn from a study of blood T cell repertoires in COVID-19. The overall study: Samples of COVID-19 (acute and convalescent) were obtained from the United States, Italy and Spain. Sample material is recorded as cDNA or gDNA derived from T cells, B-cell-depleted T cells, or PBMCs.

Per the original methods: The authors estimated nucleated cell counts from reference gene primer amplification. Produced via immunoSEQ multiplex PCR; TCRdb's table is partial and in-frame only. V and J calls and clone size are given by that table; D and trimming were obtained from the DNA. The table lists 150,000 to 200,000 clones, roughly nine tenths of them singletons. Trimming cost V 3 bases and J 5 bases; bases outside gene matches: 12. Germline values: CDR1 GTSNPN, CDR2 SVGIG (reference sequence). This CDR3 is 15 amino acids long. The chain uses TRBV30 and TRBJ2-5; the match to TRBD1 covers 7 bases. This sequence originates from a man between 65 and 85 years old with active or convalescent COVID-19. The sequencing sample was made of peripheral blood. CDR3 loop: CAWRRGRGSVETQYF. The CDR3 DNA reads as TGTGCCTGGAGACGGGGCAGGGGGAGCGTGGAGACCCAGTACTTC. Full variable domain (remainder filled in from reference TRBV30 and TRBJ2-5): SQTIHQWPATLVQPVGSPLSLECTVEGTSNPNLYWYRQAAGRGLQLLFYSVGIGQISSEVPQNLSASRPQDRQFILSSKKLLLSDSGFYLCAWRRGRGSVETQYFGPGTRLLVL.